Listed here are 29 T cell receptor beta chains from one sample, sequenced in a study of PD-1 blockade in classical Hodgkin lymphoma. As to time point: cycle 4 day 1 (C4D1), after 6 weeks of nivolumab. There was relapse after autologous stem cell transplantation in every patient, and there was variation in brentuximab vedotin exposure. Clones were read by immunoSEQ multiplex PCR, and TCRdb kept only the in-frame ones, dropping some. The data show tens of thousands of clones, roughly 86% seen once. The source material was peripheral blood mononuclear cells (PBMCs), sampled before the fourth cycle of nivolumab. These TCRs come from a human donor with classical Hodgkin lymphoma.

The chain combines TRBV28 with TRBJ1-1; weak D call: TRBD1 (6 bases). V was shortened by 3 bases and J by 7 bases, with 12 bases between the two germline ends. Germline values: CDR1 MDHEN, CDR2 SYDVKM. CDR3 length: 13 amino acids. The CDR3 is CASSFQGRDEAFF. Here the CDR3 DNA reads TGTGCCAGCAGTTTTCAGGGGCGCGATGAAGCTTTCTTT.

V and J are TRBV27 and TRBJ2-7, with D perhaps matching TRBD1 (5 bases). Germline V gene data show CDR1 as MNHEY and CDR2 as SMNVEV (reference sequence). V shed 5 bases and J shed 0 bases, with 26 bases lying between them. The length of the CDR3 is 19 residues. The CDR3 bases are TGTGCCAGCAGTCCTGCTGGGTCGGACAACTTGTACAGCTCCTACGAGCAGTACTTC. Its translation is CASSPAGSDNLYSSYEQYF.

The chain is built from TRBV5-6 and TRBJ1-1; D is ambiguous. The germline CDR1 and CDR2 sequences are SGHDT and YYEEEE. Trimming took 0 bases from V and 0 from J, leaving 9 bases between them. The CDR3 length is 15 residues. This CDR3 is CASSLGYLMNTEAFF. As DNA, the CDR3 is TGTGCCAGCAGCTTGGGGTATCTGATGAACACTGAAGCTTTCTTT.

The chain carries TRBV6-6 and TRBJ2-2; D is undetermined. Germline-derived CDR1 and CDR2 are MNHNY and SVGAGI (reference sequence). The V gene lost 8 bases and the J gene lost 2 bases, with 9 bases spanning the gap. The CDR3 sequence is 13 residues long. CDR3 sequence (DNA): TGTGCCAGCGGCCTTTTCAACACCGGGGAGCTGTTTTTT. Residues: CASGLFNTGELFF.

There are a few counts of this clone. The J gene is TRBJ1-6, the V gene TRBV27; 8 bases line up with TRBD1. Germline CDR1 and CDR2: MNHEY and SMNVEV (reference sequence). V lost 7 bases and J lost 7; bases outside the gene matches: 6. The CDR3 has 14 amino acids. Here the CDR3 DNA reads TGTGCCAGCACCGACAGGGGAATAAATTCACCCCTCCACTTT. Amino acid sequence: CASTDRGINSPLHF.

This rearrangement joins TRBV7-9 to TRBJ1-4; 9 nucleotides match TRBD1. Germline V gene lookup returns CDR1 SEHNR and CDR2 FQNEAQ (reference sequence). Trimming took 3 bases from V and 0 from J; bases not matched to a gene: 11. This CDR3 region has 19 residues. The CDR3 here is CASSFSTPGQGATNEKLFF. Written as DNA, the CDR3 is TGTGCCAGCAGCTTTTCGACACCGGGACAGGGAGCAACTAATGAAAAACTGTTTTTT.

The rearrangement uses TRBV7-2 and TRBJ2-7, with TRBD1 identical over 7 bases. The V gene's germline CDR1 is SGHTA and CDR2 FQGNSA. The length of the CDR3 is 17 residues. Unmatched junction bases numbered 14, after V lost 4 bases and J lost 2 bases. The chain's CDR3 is CASSYRGQGSSTYEQYF. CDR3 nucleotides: TGTGCCAGCAGCTATAGGGGGCAGGGGTCATCAACCTACGAGCAGTACTTC. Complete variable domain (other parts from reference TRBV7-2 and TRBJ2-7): GAGVSQSPSNKVTEKGKDVELRCDPISGHTALYWYRQSLGQGLEFLIYFQGNSAPDKSGLPSDRFSAERTGGSVSTLTIQRTQQEDSAVYLCASSYRGQGSSTYEQYFGPGTRLTVT.

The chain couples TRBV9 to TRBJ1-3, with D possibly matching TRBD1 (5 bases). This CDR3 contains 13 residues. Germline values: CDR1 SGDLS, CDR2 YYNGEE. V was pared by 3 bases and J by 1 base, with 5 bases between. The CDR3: CASSAGSGNTIYF. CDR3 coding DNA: TGTGCCAGCAGCGCAGGGTCTGGAAACACCATATATTTT.

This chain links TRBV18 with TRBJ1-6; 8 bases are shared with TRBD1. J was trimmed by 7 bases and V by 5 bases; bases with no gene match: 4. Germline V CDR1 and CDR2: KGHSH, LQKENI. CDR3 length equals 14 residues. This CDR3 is CASSLDRGNSPLHF. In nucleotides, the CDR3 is TGTGCCAGCTCATTAGACAGGGGCAATTCACCCCTCCACTTT.

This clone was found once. The DNA of the CDR3 is TGTGCCAGCAGTCCTGACAGGGGGCTGGATACGCAGTATTTT. It specifies CASSPDRGLDTQYF. The chain links TRBV25-1 to TRBJ2-3, with TRBD1 matching over 10 bases. The CDR3 has 14 residues. Germline loops: CDR1 MGHDK, CDR2 SYGVNS. Trimming took 5 bases from V and 6 from J; bases not matched to a gene: 5.

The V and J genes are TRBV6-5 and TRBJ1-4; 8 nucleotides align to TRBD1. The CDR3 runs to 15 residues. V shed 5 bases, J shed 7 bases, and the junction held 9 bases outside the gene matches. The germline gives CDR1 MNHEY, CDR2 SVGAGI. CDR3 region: CASSALTGAAEKLFF. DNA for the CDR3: TGTGCCAGCAGTGCTCTGACAGGGGCGGCTGAAAAACTGTTTTTT.

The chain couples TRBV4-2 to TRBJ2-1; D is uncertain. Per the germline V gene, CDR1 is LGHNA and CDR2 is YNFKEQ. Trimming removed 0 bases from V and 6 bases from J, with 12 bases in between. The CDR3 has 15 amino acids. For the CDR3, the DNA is TGTGCCAGCAGCCAAGAAAACAGTAGGGTCAATGAGCAGTTCTTC. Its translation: CASSQENSRVNEQFF.

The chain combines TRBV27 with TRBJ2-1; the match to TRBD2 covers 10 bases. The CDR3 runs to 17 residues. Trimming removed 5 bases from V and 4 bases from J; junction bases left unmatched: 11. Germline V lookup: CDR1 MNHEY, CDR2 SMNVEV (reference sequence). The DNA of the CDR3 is TGTGCCAGCAGTCCACCCCCGGGTAGCGGGGGGTACAATGAGCAGTTCTTC. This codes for CASSPPPGSGGYNEQFF.

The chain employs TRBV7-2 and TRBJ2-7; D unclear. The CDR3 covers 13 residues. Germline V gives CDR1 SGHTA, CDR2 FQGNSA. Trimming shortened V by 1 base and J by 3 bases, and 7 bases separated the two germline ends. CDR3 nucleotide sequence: TGTGCCAGCAGCTTAGTTGCTGGCTACGAGCAGTACTTC. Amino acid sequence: CASSLVAGYEQYF.

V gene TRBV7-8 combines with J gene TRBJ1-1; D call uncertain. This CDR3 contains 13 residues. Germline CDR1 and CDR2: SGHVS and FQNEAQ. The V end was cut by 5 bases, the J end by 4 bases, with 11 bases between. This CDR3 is CASSPYRSTEAFF. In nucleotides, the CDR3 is TGTGCCAGCAGCCCGTATAGGAGCACTGAAGCTTTCTTT.

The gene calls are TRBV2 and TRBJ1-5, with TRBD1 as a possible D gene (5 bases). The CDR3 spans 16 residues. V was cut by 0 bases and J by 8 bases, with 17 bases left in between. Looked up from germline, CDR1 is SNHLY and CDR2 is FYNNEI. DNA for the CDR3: TGTGCCAGCAGTGAAGCCCGGGGCAGGGCTATAGAGCCCCAGCATTTT. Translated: CASSEARGRAIEPQHF. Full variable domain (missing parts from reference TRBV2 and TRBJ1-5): EPEVTQTPSHQVTQMGQEVILRCVPISNHLYFYWYRQILGQKVEFLVSFYNNEISEKSEIFDDQFSVERPDGSNFTLKIRSTKLEDSAMYFCASSEARGRAIEPQHFGDGTRLSIL.

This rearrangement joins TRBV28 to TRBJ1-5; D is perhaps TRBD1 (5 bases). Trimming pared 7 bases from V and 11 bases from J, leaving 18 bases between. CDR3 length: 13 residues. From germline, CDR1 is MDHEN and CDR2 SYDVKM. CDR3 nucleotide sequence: TGTGCCAGCACCTCCGGGACCCCCGGGACCCAGCATTTT. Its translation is CASTSGTPGTQHF.

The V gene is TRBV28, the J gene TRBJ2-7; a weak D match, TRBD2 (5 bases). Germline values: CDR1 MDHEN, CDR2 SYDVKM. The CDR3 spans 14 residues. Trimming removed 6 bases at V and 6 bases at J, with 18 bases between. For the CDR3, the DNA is TGTGCCAGCAGGACGTCTACAGAGGGCCTCGAGCAGTACTTC. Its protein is CASRTSTEGLEQYF.

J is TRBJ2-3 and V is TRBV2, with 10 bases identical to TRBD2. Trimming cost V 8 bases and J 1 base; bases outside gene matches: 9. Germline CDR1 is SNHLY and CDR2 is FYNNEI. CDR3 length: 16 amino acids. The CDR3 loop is CASERSGRVGTDTQYF. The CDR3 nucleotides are TGTGCCAGCGAGCGGAGCGGGAGGGTGGGCACAGATACGCAGTATTTT.

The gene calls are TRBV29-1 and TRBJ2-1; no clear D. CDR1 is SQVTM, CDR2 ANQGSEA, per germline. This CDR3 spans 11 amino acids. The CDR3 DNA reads TGCAGAGTAGCAGAGAACAATGAGCAGTTCTTC. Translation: CRVAENNEQFF.

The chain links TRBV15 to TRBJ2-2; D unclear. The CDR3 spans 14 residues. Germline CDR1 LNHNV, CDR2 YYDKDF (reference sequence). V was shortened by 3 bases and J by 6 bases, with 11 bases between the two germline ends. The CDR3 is CATSSRVGSGELFF. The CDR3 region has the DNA TGTGCCACCAGCAGCCGGGTCGGTTCCGGGGAGCTGTTTTTT.

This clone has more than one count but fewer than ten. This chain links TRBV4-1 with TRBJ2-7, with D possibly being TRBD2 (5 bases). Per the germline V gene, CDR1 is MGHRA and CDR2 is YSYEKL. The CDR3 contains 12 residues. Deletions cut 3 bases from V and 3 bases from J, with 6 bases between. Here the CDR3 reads CASSQGSYEQYF. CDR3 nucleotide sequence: TGCGCCAGCAGCCAGGGGAGCTACGAGCAGTACTTC.

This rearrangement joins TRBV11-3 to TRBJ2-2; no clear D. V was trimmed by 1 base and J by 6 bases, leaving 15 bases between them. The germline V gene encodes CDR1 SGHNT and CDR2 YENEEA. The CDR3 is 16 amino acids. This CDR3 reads CASSLGEAGRPGELFF. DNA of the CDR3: TGTGCCAGCAGCTTAGGGGAAGCTGGGCGACCCGGGGAGCTGTTTTTT. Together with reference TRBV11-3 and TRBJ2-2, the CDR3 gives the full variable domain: EAGVVQSPRYKIIEKKQPVAFWCNPISGHNTLYWYLQNLGQGPELLIRYENEEAVDDSQLPKDRFSAERLKGVDSTLKIQPAELGDSAVYLCASSLGEAGRPGELFFGEGSRLTVL.

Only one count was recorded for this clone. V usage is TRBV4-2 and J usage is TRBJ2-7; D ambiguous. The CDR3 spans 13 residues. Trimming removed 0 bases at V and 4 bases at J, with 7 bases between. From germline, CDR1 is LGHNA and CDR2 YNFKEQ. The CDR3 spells CASSQEGPYEQYF. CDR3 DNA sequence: TGTGCCAGCAGCCAAGAAGGTCCGTACGAGCAGTACTTC.

CDR3 DNA: TGTGCCAGTAGTTCGACAGGCCGACCCAGCTCCTACAATGAGCAGTTCTTC. Translating gives CASSSTGRPSSYNEQFF. This chain links TRBV19 with TRBJ2-1, with a possible D match to TRBD1 (6 bases). Germline CDR1 LNHDA, CDR2 SQIVND (reference sequence). V was clipped by 5 bases and J by 0 bases, with 17 bases between them. The CDR3 loop spans 17 amino acids.

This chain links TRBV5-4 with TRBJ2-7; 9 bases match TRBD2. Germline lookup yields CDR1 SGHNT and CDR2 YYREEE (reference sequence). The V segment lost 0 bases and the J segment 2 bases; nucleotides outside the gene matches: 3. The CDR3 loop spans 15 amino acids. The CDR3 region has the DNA TGTGCCAGCAGCTTGGTGGGCGGGGGGGCCTACGAGCAGTACTTC. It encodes CASSLVGGGAYEQYF.

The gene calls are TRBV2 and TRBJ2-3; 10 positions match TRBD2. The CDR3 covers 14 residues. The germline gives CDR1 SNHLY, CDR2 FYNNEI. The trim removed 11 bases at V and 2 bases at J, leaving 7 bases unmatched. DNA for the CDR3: TGTGCCGGACTAGCGGAGGAGCCCACAGATACGCAGTATTTT. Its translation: CAGLAEEPTDTQYF.

For the CDR3, the DNA is TGTGCCAGCAGTTTAACAGGACAGGCCTACAATGAGCAGTTCTTC. Translated, it gives CASSLTGQAYNEQFF. The gene calls are TRBV6-1 and TRBJ2-1, with 7 bases aligning to TRBD1. V shed 5 bases and J 2 bases; nucleotides not matched to a gene: 6. The CDR3 covers 15 residues. CDR1 and CDR2 from the germline V gene are MNHNS and SASEGT.

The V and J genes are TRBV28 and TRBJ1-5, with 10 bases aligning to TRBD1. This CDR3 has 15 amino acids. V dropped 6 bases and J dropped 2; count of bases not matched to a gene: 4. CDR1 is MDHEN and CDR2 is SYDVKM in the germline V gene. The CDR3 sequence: CASRQTGGGNQPQHF. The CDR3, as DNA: TGTGCCAGCAGGCAGACAGGGGGCGGCAATCAGCCCCAGCATTTT.